The 25 T cell receptor beta chains listed next were all sequenced from one sample in a study of control samples from healthy donors and cancer patients. Assay used: immunoSEQ multiplex PCR; TCRdb lists only in-frame clones, some missing. The table records hundreds of thousands of clones, around nine tenths of them present only once. The sequencing input was PBMCs. These receptors originate from a man in his forties with head and neck cancer.

This chain links TRBV2 with TRBJ2-5; D possibly corresponds to TRBD2 (5 bases). Germline lookup yields CDR1 SNHLY and CDR2 FYNNEI. Deletions cut 2 bases from V and 4 bases from J, with 14 bases between. The CDR3 has 15 residues. This CDR3 reads CASSEMSPAGETQYF. CDR3 in DNA: TGTGCCAGCAGTGAAATGTCCCCGGCGGGAGAGACCCAGTACTTC.

The gene calls are TRBV5-1 and TRBJ1-2; D ambiguous. Per the germline V gene, CDR1 is SGHRS and CDR2 is YFSETQ. CDR3 length equals 12 residues. V lost 0 bases to trimming and J lost 4 bases, with 4 bases between them. Here the CDR3 DNA reads TGCGCCAGCAGCTTGGAGGCCTATGGCTACACCTTC. Its protein product is CASSLEAYGYTF.

The chain couples TRBV11-3 to TRBJ2-5, with D tentatively TRBD1 or TRBD2 (5 bases each). Germline CDR1 SGHNT, CDR2 YENEEA. This CDR3 has 17 residues. V dropped 5 bases and J dropped 1 base, with 20 bases sitting between them. CDR3 sequence (DNA): TGTGCCAGCAGCGCAGGCGGGTGGGGCCCCACCCAAGAGACCCAGTACTTC. Its translation is CASSAGGWGPTQETQYF.

Only one count was recorded for this clone. The chain links TRBV27 to TRBJ2-1, with a possible D match to TRBD2 (6 bases). The germline V gene has CDR1 MNHEY and CDR2 SMNVEV (reference sequence). Trimming cost V 2 bases and J 9 bases, with 14 bases left between them. The CDR3 spans 14 residues. This chain's CDR3 is CASSLGGVASEQFF. The CDR3 nucleotides are TGTGCCAGCAGTTTAGGCGGGGTGGCAAGTGAGCAGTTCTTC.

The genes are TRBV4-3 and TRBJ2-2, with 9 bases aligning to TRBD1. Germline assignment: CDR1 LGHNA and CDR2 YSLEER. The CDR3 has 15 residues. J gave up 6 bases and V 4 bases, and 6 bases lay outside the gene matches. The CDR3 protein is CASSLDRGGPGELFF. CDR3 DNA: TGCGCCAGCAGCCTGGACAGGGGAGGGCCCGGGGAGCTGTTTTTT.

This clone was seen a handful of times. The chain couples TRBV2 to TRBJ1-6; D is perhaps TRBD1 (6 bases). The CDR3 runs to 15 residues. V was trimmed by 4 bases and J by 8 bases, leaving 15 bases between them. Per germline, CDR1 SNHLY and CDR2 FYNNEI. This CDR3 is CASSVGGGRYSPLHF. The CDR3 DNA reads TGTGCCAGCAGTGTTGGAGGGGGGAGGTATTCACCCCTCCACTTT.

The rearrangement links TRBV7-9 to TRBJ2-3; 8 nucleotides line up with TRBD2. Germline trimming cut 8 bases from V and 4 bases from J; bases unmatched to any gene: 8. The CDR3 extends over 14 amino acids. The V gene's germline CDR1 is SEHNR and CDR2 FQNEAQ (reference sequence). DNA of the CDR3: TGTGCCAGCGTATGGGGACTAGGGCCAGATACGCAGTATTTT. It specifies CASVWGLGPDTQYF.

V is TRBV14 and J is TRBJ2-5, with 15 bases identical to TRBD2. The V gene's germline CDR1 is SGHDN and CDR2 FVKESK. The CDR3 spans 19 residues. V was clipped by 6 bases and J by 5 bases; unmatched bases: 16. This CDR3 is CASSTRTSGRELDLETQYF. CDR3 DNA sequence: TGTGCCAGCAGTACTAGGACTAGCGGGAGGGAACTGGATCTGGAGACCCAGTACTTC. Full variable domain (outside the CDR3, taken from reference TRBV14 and TRBJ2-5): EAGVTQFPSHSVIEKGQTVTLRCDPISGHDNLYWYRRVMGKEIKFLLHFVKESKQDESGMPNNRFLAERTGGTYSTLKVQPAELEDSGVYFCASSTRTSGRELDLETQYFGPGTRLLVL.

This chain links TRBV9 with TRBJ2-7; perhaps D is TRBD1 or TRBD2 (5 bases each). The CDR3 spans 14 residues. Germline assignment: CDR1 SGDLS and CDR2 YYNGEE. Trimming removed 4 bases at V and 0 bases at J, with 11 bases between. For the CDR3, the DNA is TGTGCCAGCAGCCAGGGACGGACCTCCTACGAGCAGTACTTC. Its protein product is CASSQGRTSYEQYF.

This clone has only one observation. The CDR3 region is CAWGDPWGQGATYEQYF. In DNA, the CDR3 is TGTGCCTGGGGGGACCCCTGGGGACAGGGGGCGACCTACGAGCAGTACTTC. The genes are TRBV30 and TRBJ2-7; 12 positions match TRBD1. Germline CDR1 and CDR2: GTSNPN and SVGIG (reference sequence). The V and J ends lost 5 bases and 2 bases, in that order; junction bases with no gene match: 13. The CDR3 consists of 17 residues.

The rearrangement uses TRBV30 and TRBJ2-5, with 16 nucleotides matching TRBD2. Germline V gene sequence: CDR1 GTSNPN, CDR2 SVGIG (reference sequence). The CDR3 sequence is 15 residues long. V lost 3 bases and J lost 5; bases outside the gene matches: 3. In DNA, the CDR3 is TGTGCCTGGAGCCGGGGACTAGCGGGAGGGGAGACCCAGTACTTC. It codes for CAWSRGLAGGETQYF.

This chain connects TRBV9 to TRBJ2-5; 12 bases are shared with TRBD2. This CDR3 is built from 18 residues. After removal of 2 bases from V and 3 bases from J, the junction contained 11 bases not matched to a gene. Germline loops: CDR1 SGDLS, CDR2 YYNGEE. The CDR3 spells CASSVSTGTSGREETQYF. CDR3 coding DNA: TGTGCCAGCAGCGTCTCCACCGGGACTAGCGGGCGAGAAGAGACCCAGTACTTC.

The chain carries TRBV28 and TRBJ1-6, with 8 bases aligning to TRBD1. Per the germline V gene, CDR1 is MDHEN and CDR2 is SYDVKM. V was clipped by 4 bases and J by 8 bases; unmatched bases: 16. CDR3 length: 18 residues. The CDR3 region has the DNA TGTGCCAGCAGTTCTCCCCTTTCACTGACAGGGGCGGATTCACCCCTCCACTTT. This codes for CASSSPLSLTGADSPLHF.

The V and J genes are TRBV19 and TRBJ1-5, with 7 bases fitting TRBD1. Germline trimming cut 5 bases from V and 7 bases from J; bases unmatched to any gene: 8. Germline V gene lookup returns CDR1 LNHDA and CDR2 SQIVND (reference sequence). CDR3 length: 14 residues. CDR3 bases: TGTGCCAGTAGTGGAAACAGGGGTGCGCAGCCCCAGCATTTT. Amino acids: CASSGNRGAQPQHF.

The J gene is TRBJ2-3, the V gene TRBV5-1, with 10 bases identical to TRBD2. The CDR3 has 14 residues. J gave up 5 bases and V 4 bases, and 4 bases lay outside the gene matches. From germline, CDR1 is SGHRS and CDR2 YFSETQ. The CDR3 is CASSPRTSGDTQYF. The CDR3, as DNA: TGCGCCAGCAGCCCTAGGACTAGCGGAGATACGCAGTATTTT.

This clone was counted a single time. The chain combines TRBV6-5 with TRBJ2-7; D may be TRBD2 (6 bases). Germline CDR1 MNHEY, CDR2 SVGAGI. There are 16 residues in the CDR3. Trimming took 0 bases from V and 3 from J, leaving 15 bases between them. The CDR3 spells CASSYSTGGPLYEQYF. In DNA, the CDR3 is TGTGCCAGCAGTTACTCGACCGGGGGTCCTCTCTACGAGCAGTACTTC.

The rearrangement joins TRBV11-1 to TRBJ2-3; TRBD2 might be the D (5 bases). Per germline, CDR1 SGHAT and CDR2 FQDESV (reference sequence). V was trimmed by 5 bases and J by 5 bases, leaving 14 bases between them. The CDR3 consists of 14 residues. The CDR3 sequence: CASSREMTGDTQYF. CDR3 sequence (DNA): TGTGCCAGCAGCCGGGAAATGACGGGAGATACGCAGTATTTT.

V is TRBV7-9 and J is TRBJ2-3, with 7 positions matching TRBD1. The CDR3 has 12 amino acids. V dropped 6 bases and J dropped 6; count of bases not matched to a gene: 3. Germline loops: CDR1 SEHNR, CDR2 FQNEAQ (reference sequence). DNA of the CDR3: TGTGCCAGCAGTAAGACAGGGGATACGCAGTATTTT. This gives the protein CASSKTGDTQYF.

The CDR3 spells CASSTGPEWAQYF. The CDR3 region has the DNA TGTGCCAGCAGCACAGGGCCAGAGTGGGCGCAGTACTTC. This chain joins TRBV7-6 and TRBJ2-7, with D possibly matching TRBD1 (6 bases). Trimming took off 5 bases at V and 9 bases at J, with 17 bases between the two ends. Germline CDR1 SGHVS, CDR2 FNYEAQ. The CDR3 spans 13 residues. Full variable domain (outside the CDR3, taken from reference TRBV7-6 and TRBJ2-7): GAGVSQSPRYKVTKRGQDVALRCDPISGHVSLYWYRQALGQGPEFLTYFNYEAQQDKSGLPNDRFSAERPEGSISTLTIQRTEQRDSAMYRCASSTGPEWAQYFGPGTRLTVT.

The chain recombines TRBV4-1 with TRBJ2-1; possible D gene TRBD2, 6 bases. CDR1 is MGHRA, CDR2 YSYEKL, per germline. V gave up 1 base and J gave up 3 bases, with 13 bases separating them. The CDR3 is made up of 16 amino acids. This CDR3 reads CASSQASALNYNEQFF. In DNA, the CDR3 is TGCGCCAGCAGCCAAGCTAGCGCTCTCAACTACAATGAGCAGTTCTTC.

The chain carries TRBV7-2 and TRBJ1-5; D is unresolved. The length of the CDR3 is 13 residues. Trimming took 5 bases from V and 5 from J, leaving 10 bases between them. Looked up from germline, CDR1 is SGHTA and CDR2 is FQGNSA. The CDR3 region has the DNA TGTGCCAGCAGCCTAGAGTTGGATCAGCCCCAGCATTTT. Translation: CASSLELDQPQHF.

As regards this clone: Germline is not matched at one junction end, which may reflect a read error. This sequence joins TRBV7-7 and TRBJ2-3; 8 nucleotides line up with TRBD2. The CDR3 contains 14 residues. Germline CDR1 SSHAT, CDR2 FNYEAQ (reference sequence). The chain's CDR3 is CASSPLAAPDTQYF. DNA of the CDR3: TGTGCTAGCAGCCCACTAGCGGCCCCGGATACGCAGTATTTT.

This clone was picked up one time. The rearrangement links TRBV28 to TRBJ2-7; a possible D gene is TRBD2 (5 bases). The CDR3 spans 18 residues. V was cut by 3 bases and J by 2 bases, with 23 bases left in between. Germline V gene sequence: CDR1 MDHEN, CDR2 SYDVKM. CDR3 nucleotide sequence: TGTGCCAGCAGTTTTACCGGGAACTACACTTGGTTCACCTACGAGCAGTACTTC. Its protein product is CASSFTGNYTWFTYEQYF.

This rearrangement joins TRBV30 to TRBJ2-7; D is possibly TRBD1 (5 bases). The CDR3 is 13 residues long. The V gene's germline CDR1 is GTSNPN and CDR2 SVGIG (reference sequence). With 1 base removed from V and 3 bases from J, the gap between germline ends came to 10 bases. The DNA for the CDR3 is TGTGCCTGGAGTGGGGGCAGTTTCTACGAGCAGTACTTC. Amino acid sequence: CAWSGGSFYEQYF. Using reference TRBV30 and TRBJ2-7 for the parts outside the CDR3, the full variable domain is SQTIHQWPATLVQPVGSPLSLECTVEGTSNPNLYWYRQAAGRGLQLLFYSVGIGQISSEVPQNLSASRPQDRQFILSSKKLLLSDSGFYLCAWSGGSFYEQYFGPGTRLTVT.

The chain couples TRBV5-1 to TRBJ2-7, with 7 bases fitting TRBD2. J was trimmed by 0 bases and V by 2 bases; bases with no gene match: 5. The CDR3 loop spans 15 amino acids. Germline loops: CDR1 SGHRS, CDR2 YFSETQ. The CDR3 sequence is CASSFASGYSYEQYF. CDR3 sequence (DNA): TGCGCCAGCAGCTTTGCTAGCGGTTACTCCTACGAGCAGTACTTC.